The 11 T cell receptor beta chains below were found in one sample sequenced in a study of radiation and T cells in renal cell carcinoma. The table came from immunoSEQ multiplex PCR; TCRdb's copy has only in-frame clones and leaves some out. This table has more than 65,000 clones, approximately 83% appearing once. Described time point: blood 2 weeks post-SBRT. Documented treatment: 15 Gy SBRT to primary tumor, nephrectomy 4 weeks later. The sequencing here drew on blood, taken from a patient whose treatment included radiotherapy and nephrectomy. The receptors were sampled from a woman aged 45-59 years with renal cell carcinoma.

CDR3 amino acids: CASTREGAKNIQYF. In nucleotides, the CDR3 is TGTGCCAGCACGCGGGAGGGGGCCAAAAACATTCAGTACTTC. The chain recombines TRBV2 with TRBJ2-4; 9 bases align to TRBD2. V was pared by 7 bases and J by 1 base, with 2 bases of the junction left unmatched. Germline V gene data show CDR1 as SNHLY and CDR2 as FYNNEI. The CDR3 has 14 amino acids.

The chain carries TRBV7-9 and TRBJ1-4; D is possibly TRBD1 (6 bases). V was trimmed by 6 bases and J by 11 bases, leaving 16 bases between them. CDR1 SEHNR and CDR2 FQNEAQ come from the germline V gene (reference sequence). The CDR3 extends over 13 amino acids. This CDR3 reads CASSQDGGDKLFF. The CDR3 bases are TGTGCCAGCAGTCAGGACGGGGGCGATAAACTGTTTTTT.

The chain employs TRBV5-1 and TRBJ1-1; a weak D match, TRBD1 (5 bases). The V gene's germline CDR1 is SGHRS and CDR2 YFSETQ. Deletions cut 4 bases from V and 5 bases from J, with 15 bases between. The CDR3 is 14 amino acids. The CDR3 sequence is CASSVEGAETEAFF. The CDR3 DNA reads TGCGCCAGCAGCGTAGAAGGGGCCGAGACTGAAGCTTTCTTT.

The chain employs TRBV5-1 and TRBJ2-6; the match to TRBD2 covers 7 bases. Trimming removed 1 base from V and 2 bases from J; junction bases left unmatched: 6. The germline CDR1 and CDR2 sequences are SGHRS and YFSETQ. CDR3 length equals 17 residues. DNA for the CDR3: TGCGCCAGCAGCTTGTCGGCGGGAGCCACTGGGGCCAACGTCCTGACTTTC. It is translated as CASSLSAGATGANVLTF.

The J gene is TRBJ1-2, the V gene TRBV7-2; 7 nucleotides agree with TRBD1. CDR3 length equals 14 residues. Germline CDR1 and CDR2: SGHTA and FQGNSA. V lost 4 bases to trimming and J lost 4 bases; unmatched junction nucleotides: 6. In nucleotides, the CDR3 is TGTGCCAGCAGCTCCAAGGCAGGGGGCTATGGCTACACCTTC. The encoded protein is CASSSKAGGYGYTF.

This clone was counted between two and nine times. The DNA of the CDR3 is TGTGCCAGCGAGGGGACAGGCAACACCGGGGAGCTGTTTTTT. Its protein product is CASEGTGNTGELFF. The V call is TRBV9, the J call TRBJ2-2; TRBD1 matches at 8 bases. Germline-derived CDR1 and CDR2 are SGDLS and YYNGEE. Trimming took 7 bases from V and 2 from J; bases not matched to a gene: 4. This CDR3 contains 14 residues.

The CDR3 is CASSRTGFGTEAFF. In nucleotides, the CDR3 is TGCGCCAGCAGCCGCACAGGGTTTGGGACTGAAGCTTTCTTT. V usage is TRBV4-1 and J usage is TRBJ1-1; perhaps TRBD1 as D (6 bases). The germline V and J ends were trimmed by 4 bases and 5 bases, with 14 bases remaining between them. The CDR3 contains 14 residues. Germline CDR1 is MGHRA and CDR2 is YSYEKL.

The gene calls are TRBV4-3 and TRBJ1-5, with D uncertain. With 0 bases removed from V and 3 bases from J, the gap between germline ends came to 12 bases. The CDR3 has 16 residues. Germline values: CDR1 LGHNA, CDR2 YSLEER. The CDR3 spells CASSQEVQLYNQPQHF. In DNA form, the CDR3 reads TGCGCCAGCAGCCAAGAAGTACAGCTTTACAATCAGCCCCAGCATTTT.

This clone occurred once. The identical CDR3 is also encoded by other nucleotide sequences in the sample. CDR3: CASSLGGNYGYTF. As DNA, the CDR3 is TGTGCCAGCAGTTTAGGGGGCAACTATGGCTACACCTTC. V is TRBV6-5 and J is TRBJ1-2; 7 bases match TRBD1. The trim removed 4 bases at V and 2 bases at J, leaving 1 base unmatched. The CDR3 is 13 residues long. Germline loops: CDR1 MNHEY, CDR2 SVGAGI.

This rearrangement joins TRBV5-4 to TRBJ2-2, with D unclear. V was clipped by 4 bases and J by 4 bases, with 8 bases between them. The CDR3 sequence is 13 residues long. Per germline, CDR1 SGHNT and CDR2 YYREEE (reference sequence). DNA for the CDR3: TGTGCCAGCAGCGACACCGGCACCGGGGAGCTGTTTTTT. It yields the protein CASSDTGTGELFF.

This chain uses TRBV9 with TRBJ2-7; 8 nucleotides match TRBD2. CDR3 size: 15 residues. After removal of 3 bases from V and 4 bases from J, the junction contained 9 bases not matched to a gene. From germline, CDR1 is SGDLS and CDR2 YYNGEE. The CDR3 DNA is TGTGCCAGCAGCGAACAGAGCGGGAGTATATACGAGCAGTACTTC. Translating it yields CASSEQSGSIYEQYF.